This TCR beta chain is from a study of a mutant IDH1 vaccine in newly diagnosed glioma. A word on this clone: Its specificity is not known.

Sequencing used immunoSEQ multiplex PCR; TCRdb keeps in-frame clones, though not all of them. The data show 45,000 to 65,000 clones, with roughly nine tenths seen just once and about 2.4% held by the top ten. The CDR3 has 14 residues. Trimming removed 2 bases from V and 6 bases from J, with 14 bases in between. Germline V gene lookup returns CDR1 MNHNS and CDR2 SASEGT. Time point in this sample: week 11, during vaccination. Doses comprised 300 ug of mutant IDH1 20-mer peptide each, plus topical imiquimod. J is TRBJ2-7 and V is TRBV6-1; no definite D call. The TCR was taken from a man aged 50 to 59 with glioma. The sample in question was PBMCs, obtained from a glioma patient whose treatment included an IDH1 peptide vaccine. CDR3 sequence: CASSESWSGFEQYF. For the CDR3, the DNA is TGTGCCAGCAGTGAATCTTGGTCGGGTTTCGAGCAGTACTTC.